The source of this T cell receptor beta chain is a study of T cell changes during pregnancy in multiple sclerosis. Profiling relied on immunoSEQ multiplex PCR, and the TCRdb table lists in-frame clones only, not all of them. The table has roughly 42,000 clones, roughly nine tenths seen once; the top ten hold more than 0.6%. CDR1 SGHVS and CDR2 FNYEAQ come from the germline V gene. The V gene end was trimmed by 5 bases and the J gene end by 4 bases; junction bases not matched to a gene: 7. The CDR3 spans 16 residues. The sequence was obtained from a female donor with multiple sclerosis, enrolled in a pregnancy study. The chain joins TRBV7-6 to TRBJ2-1; TRBD2 agrees at 11 bases. The sequences come from CD4+ T cells from peripheral blood mononuclear cells, collected in the first trimester of pregnancy. For the CDR3, the DNA is TGTGCCAGCAGCCCAGAGACTAGCGGGGCTTACAATGAGCAGTTCTTC. Amino acids: CASSPETSGAYNEQFF.